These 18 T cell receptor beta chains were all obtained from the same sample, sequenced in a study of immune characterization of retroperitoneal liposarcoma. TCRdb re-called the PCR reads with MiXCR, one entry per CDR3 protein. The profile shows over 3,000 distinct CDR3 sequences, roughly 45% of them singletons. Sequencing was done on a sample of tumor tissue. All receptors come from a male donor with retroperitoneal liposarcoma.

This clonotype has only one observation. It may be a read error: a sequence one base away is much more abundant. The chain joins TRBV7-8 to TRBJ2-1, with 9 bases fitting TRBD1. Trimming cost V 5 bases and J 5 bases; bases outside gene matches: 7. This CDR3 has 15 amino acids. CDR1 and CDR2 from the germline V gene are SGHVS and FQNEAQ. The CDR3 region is CASSHRGLSHNEQFF. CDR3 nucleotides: TGTGCCAGCAGCCACAGGGGGCTTTCCCACAATGAGCAGTTCTTC.

The CDR3 DNA reads as TGCGCCAGCAGCCAAGTAGGCGGACTAGCGGGAGGGAGTAGCTCCTACAATGAGCAGTTCTTC. The encoded protein is CASSQVGGLAGGSSSYNEQFF. The chain joins TRBV4-1 to TRBJ2-1, with TRBD2 matching over 15 bases. This CDR3 comprises 21 residues. The germline CDR1 and CDR2 sequences are MGHRA and YSYEKL. V shed 1 base and J 0 bases; nucleotides not matched to a gene: 10.

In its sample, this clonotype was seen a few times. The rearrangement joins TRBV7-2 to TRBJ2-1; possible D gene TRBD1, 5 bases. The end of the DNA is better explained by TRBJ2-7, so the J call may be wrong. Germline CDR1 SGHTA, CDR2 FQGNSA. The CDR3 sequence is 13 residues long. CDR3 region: CASSLDNYNEQYF. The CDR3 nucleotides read TGTGCCAGCAGCTTGGACAACTACAATGAGCAGTACTTC.

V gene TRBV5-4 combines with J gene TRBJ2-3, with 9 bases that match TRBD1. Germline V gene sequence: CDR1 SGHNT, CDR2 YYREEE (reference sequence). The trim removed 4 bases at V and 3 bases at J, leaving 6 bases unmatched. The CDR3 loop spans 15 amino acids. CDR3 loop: CASSIQGARTDTQYF. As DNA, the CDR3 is TGTGCCAGCAGCATACAGGGGGCGCGGACAGATACGCAGTATTTT.

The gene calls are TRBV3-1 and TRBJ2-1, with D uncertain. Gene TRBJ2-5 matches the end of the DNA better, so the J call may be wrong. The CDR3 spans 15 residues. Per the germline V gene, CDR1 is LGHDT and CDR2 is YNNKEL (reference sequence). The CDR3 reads CASSQDRSRKETQYF. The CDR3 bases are TGTGCCAGCAGCCAAGATAGATCAAGGAAAGAGACCCAGTACTTC.

The CDR3 spells CASRSGTRSEQFF. CDR3 sequence (DNA): TGTGCCAGCAGGTCCGGGACACGCTCCGAGCAGTTCTTC. The rearrangement links TRBV6-1 to TRBJ2-1; TRBD1 is a possible D gene (6 bases). Trimming left V 6 bases short and J 10 bases short, with 16 bases between. The CDR3 runs to 13 residues. The germline gives CDR1 MNHNS, CDR2 SASEGT.

CDR3 sequence: CASRTSGLYNEQFF. CDR3 sequence (DNA): TGTGCCAGCAGGACTAGCGGATTGTACAATGAGCAGTTCTTC. This chain uses TRBV12-3 or TRBV12-4 with TRBJ2-1; 9 nucleotides match TRBD2. The CDR3 loop spans 14 amino acids. J lost 4 bases, V lost 6 bases, and 4 bases had no gene match.

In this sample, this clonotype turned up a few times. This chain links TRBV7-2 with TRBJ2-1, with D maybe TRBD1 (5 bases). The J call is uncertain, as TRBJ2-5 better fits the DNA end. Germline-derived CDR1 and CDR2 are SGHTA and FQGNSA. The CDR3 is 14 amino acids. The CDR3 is CASSLAGARETQYF. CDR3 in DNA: TGTGCCAGCAGCTTAGCTGGGGCGAGGGAGACCCAGTACTTC.

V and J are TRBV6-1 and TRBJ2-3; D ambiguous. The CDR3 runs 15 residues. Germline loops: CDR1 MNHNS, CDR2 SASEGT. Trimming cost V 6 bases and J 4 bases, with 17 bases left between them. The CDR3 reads CASSPGPLGPDTQYF. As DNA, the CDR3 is TGTGCCAGCAGCCCCGGCCCGCTCGGCCCAGATACGCAGTATTTT.

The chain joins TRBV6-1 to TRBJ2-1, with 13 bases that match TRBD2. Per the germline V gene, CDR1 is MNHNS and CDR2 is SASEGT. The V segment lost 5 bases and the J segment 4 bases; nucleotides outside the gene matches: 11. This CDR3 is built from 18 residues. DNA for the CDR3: TGTGCCAGCAGTCCCCGGTCGGGGACTAGCGGGATATACAATGAGCAGTTCTTC. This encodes CASSPRSGTSGIYNEQFF.

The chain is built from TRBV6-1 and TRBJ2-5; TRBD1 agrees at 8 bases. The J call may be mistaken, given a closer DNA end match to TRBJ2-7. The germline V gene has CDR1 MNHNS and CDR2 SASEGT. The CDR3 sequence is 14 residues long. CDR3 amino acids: CASSRDRSSYEQYF. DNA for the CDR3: TGTGCCAGCAGCCGGGACAGGTCATCCTACGAGCAGTACTTC.

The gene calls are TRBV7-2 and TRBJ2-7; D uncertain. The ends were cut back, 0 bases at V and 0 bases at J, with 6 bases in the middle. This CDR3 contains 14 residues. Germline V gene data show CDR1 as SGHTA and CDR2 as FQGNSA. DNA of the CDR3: TGTGCCAGCAGCTTAGCGCCGACCTCCTACGAGCAGTACTTC. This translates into CASSLAPTSYEQYF. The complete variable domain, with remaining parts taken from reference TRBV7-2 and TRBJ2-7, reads GAGVSQSPSNKVTEKGKDVELRCDPISGHTALYWYRQSLGQGLEFLIYFQGNSAPDKSGLPSDRFSAERTGGSVSTLTIQRTQQEDSAVYLCASSLAPTSYEQYFGPGTRLTVT.

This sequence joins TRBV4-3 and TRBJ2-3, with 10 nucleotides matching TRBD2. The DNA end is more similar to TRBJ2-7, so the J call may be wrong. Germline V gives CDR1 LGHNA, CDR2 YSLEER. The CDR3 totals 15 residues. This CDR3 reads CASSQTGTSAYEQYF. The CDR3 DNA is TGCGCCAGCAGCCAAACCGGGACTAGCGCCTACGAGCAGTACTTC.

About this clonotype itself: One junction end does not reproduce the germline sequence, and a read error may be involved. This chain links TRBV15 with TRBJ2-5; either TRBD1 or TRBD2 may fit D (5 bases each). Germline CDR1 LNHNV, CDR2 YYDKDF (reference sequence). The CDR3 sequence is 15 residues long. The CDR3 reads CATSRVVSGRETQSF. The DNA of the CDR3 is TGTGCCACCAGCAGAGTCGTCTCAGGGAGAGAGACCCAGTCCTTC.

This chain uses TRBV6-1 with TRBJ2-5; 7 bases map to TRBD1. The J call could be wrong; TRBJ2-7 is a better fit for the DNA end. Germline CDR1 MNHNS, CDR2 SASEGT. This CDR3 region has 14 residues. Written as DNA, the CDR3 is TGTGCCAGCAGTGAAGTTCGACAGGGCTACGAGCAGTACTTC. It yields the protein CASSEVRQGYEQYF.

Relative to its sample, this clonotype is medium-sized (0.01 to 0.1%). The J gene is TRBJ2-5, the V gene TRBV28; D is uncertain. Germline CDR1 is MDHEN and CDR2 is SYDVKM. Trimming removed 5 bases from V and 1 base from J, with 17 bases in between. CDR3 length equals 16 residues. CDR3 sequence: CASSPSKGLRQETQYF. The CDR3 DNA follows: TGTGCCAGCAGTCCCTCCAAAGGGCTTCGCCAAGAGACCCAGTACTTC.

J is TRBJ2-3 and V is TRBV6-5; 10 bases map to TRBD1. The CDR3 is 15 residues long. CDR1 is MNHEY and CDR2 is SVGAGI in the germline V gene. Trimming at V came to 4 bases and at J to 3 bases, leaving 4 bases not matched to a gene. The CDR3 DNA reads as TGTGCCAGCAGTTTCGGGACAGGGGTAACAGATACGCAGTATTTT. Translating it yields CASSFGTGVTDTQYF.

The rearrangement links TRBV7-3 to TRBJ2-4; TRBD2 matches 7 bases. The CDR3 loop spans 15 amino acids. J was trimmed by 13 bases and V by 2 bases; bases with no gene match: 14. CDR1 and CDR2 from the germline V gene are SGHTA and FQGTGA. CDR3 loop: CASSLLGSGPNEQYF. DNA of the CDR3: TGTGCCAGCAGCTTATTGGGTAGCGGGCCTAATGAGCAGTACTTC. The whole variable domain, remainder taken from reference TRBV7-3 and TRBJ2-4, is GAGVSQTPSNKVTEKGKYVELRCDPISGHTALYWYRQSLGQGPEFLIYFQGTGAADDSGLPNDRFFAVRPEGSVSTLKIQRTERGDSAVYLCASSLLGSGPNEQYFGAGTRLSVL.